This T cell receptor (beta chain) originates from a study of cytomegalovirus exposure and HLA in healthy donors. The wider study: Later analysis reported that the roughly 130 validation repertoires shared the platform of the roughly 700 first-cohort repertoires.

Assay: immunoSEQ multiplex PCR; the TCRdb copy retains only in-frame clones and omits some. The data contain about 190,000 clones, approximately 85% of them singletons. Input material: PBMCs. This receptor was taken from a young woman in good health and CMV-seronegative.

The DNA of the CDR3 is TGTGCCAGCAGCCGGGCCAGCGGGAGAACGGACACCGGGGAGCTGTTTTTT. Its translation is CASSRASGRTDTGELFF. V usage is TRBV5-4 and J usage is TRBJ2-2, with 8 positions matching TRBD2. The junction had 11 bases not matched to a gene; V was cut back by 4 bases and J by 3 bases. Germline CDR1 reads SGHNT; CDR2 reads YYREEE (reference sequence). The CDR3 loop spans 17 amino acids.